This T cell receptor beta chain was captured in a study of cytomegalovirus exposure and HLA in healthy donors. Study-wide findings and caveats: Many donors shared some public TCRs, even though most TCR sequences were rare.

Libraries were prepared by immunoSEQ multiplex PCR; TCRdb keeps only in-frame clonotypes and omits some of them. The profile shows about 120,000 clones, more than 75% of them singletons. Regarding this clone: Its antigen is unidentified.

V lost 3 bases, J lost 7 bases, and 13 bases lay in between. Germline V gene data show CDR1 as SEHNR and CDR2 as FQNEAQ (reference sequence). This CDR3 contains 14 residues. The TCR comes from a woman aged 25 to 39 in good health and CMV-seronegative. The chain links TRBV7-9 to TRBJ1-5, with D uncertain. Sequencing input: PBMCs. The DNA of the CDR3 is TGTGCCAGCAGCTTTACGGGGAGTCCACAGCCCCAGCATTTT. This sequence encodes CASSFTGSPQPQHF.